This T cell receptor beta chain was sequenced for a study of cytomegalovirus exposure and HLA in healthy donors. Findings and limits, study-wide: The authors confirmed in vitro that a few CMV-associated chains were specific for CMV antigens. Rarity characterized most TCR sequences, yet some public TCRs appeared in many donors. Subsequent analysis revealed that first-cohort TCR clusters tended to co-occur in the roughly 120 validation repertoires.

Assay used: immunoSEQ multiplex PCR; TCRdb lists only in-frame clones, some missing. Of approximately 230,000 clones in the sample, less than 90% were seen once. Comments on this clone: Antigen unknown.

The CDR3 covers 15 residues. Germline values: CDR1 LNHDA, CDR2 SQIVND (reference sequence). Trimming removed 3 bases from V and 4 bases from J; junction bases left unmatched: 6. Separate from the approximately 720-subject first cohort, the roughly 120-subject validation cohort was the one that the donors belonged to. This TCR was recovered from a man between 18 and 35 years old in good health and CMV-seropositive. V usage is TRBV19 and J usage is TRBJ2-1, with 7 bases aligning to TRBD2. Sequenced material: PBMCs. This chain's CDR3 is CASSMGGSYYNEQFF. The CDR3 DNA reads as TGTGCCAGTAGTATGGGCGGGAGTTATTACAATGAGCAGTTCTTC.